The clone carrying this T cell receptor (beta chain) was picked up one time. What it recognizes is unknown. The record originates from a study of T cell responses to AZD1222 COVID-19 vaccine. At the level of the study: Recipients boosted at about 4 weeks or about 12 weeks are pooled.

General study points: Within unmutated variant regions lay the reported targets of nearly half of spike-specific TCRs.

The repertoire was sequenced with immunoSEQ multiplex PCR; TCRdb's copy has only in-frame clones and lacks some. The sample includes approximately 120,000 clones, approximately 93% seen only once; the top ten take roughly 0.87%. CDR1 SGHVS and CDR2 FQNEAQ come from the germline V gene. The CDR3 sequence is 17 residues long. Trimming pared 1 base from V and 3 bases from J, leaving 18 bases between. The chain has TRBV7-8 and TRBJ1-1; maybe TRBD1 (5 bases). The receptor's source is an adult in good health. Here the sequenced sample was peripheral blood, taken on day 0 of AZD1222 vaccination. CDR3 sequence reads: CASSLVGGAGFYTEAFF. The CDR3 DNA sequence: TGTGCCAGCAGCTTAGTCGGTGGGGCAGGGTTCTACACTGAAGCTTTCTTT.